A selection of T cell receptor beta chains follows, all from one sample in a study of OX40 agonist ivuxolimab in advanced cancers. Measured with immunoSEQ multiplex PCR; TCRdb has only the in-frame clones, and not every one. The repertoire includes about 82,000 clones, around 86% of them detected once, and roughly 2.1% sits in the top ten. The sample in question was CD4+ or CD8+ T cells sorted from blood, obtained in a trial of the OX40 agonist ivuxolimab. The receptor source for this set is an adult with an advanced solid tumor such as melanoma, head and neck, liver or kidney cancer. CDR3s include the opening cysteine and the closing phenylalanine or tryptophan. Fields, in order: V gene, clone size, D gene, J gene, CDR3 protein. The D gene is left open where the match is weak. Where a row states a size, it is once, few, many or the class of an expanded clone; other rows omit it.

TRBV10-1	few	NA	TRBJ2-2	CASSENLRGELFF
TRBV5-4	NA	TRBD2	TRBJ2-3	CASSLFSGESTDTQYF
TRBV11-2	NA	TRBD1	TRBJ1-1	CASSLVSAGQAEAFF
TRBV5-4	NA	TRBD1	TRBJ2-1	CASSLAGTGGNEQFF
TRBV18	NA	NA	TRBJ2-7	CASSPANGMVEQYF
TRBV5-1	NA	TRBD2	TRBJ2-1	CASSLSGLASYNEQFF
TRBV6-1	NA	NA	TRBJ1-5	CASSEVFSGEPRPQHF
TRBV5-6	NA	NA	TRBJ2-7	CASSRRRTGEQYF
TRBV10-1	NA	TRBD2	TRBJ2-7	CASSESGLASEQYF
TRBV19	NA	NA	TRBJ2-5	CASSITRGHWGDETQYF
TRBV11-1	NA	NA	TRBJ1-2	CASSSSSANYGYTF
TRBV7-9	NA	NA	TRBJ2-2	CASSFSGLNTGELFF
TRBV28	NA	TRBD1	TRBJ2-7	CASSPATGDYEQYF
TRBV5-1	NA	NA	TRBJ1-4	CASSPTGGLDEKLFF
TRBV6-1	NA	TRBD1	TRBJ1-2	CASSLDRDNGYTF
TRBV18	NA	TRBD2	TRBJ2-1	CASSPRTSGVYEQFF
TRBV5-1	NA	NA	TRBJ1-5	CASSLGNRDQPQHF
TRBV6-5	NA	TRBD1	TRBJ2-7	CASTRSGQGQYEQYF